This entry is about one TCR beta chain. This clone was observed a few times. The clone's antigen remains unknown. No base quality information exists; no much larger clone differs at one position. The cohort was made up of approximately 700 healthy bone marrow donors. All cohort members were sampled while nominally healthy, although unrecorded immune exposures were likely present. The donor tested CMV seropositive and was one of the 289 seropositive cohort members. A peripheral blood sample was provided by each donor, and peripheral blood mononuclear cells were used for TCR beta sequencing. The Qiagen DNeasy Blood Extraction Kit was used to extract genomic DNA from the blood cell samples. The data belong to a study of cytomegalovirus exposure and HLA in healthy donors (dated by TCRdb to 2017 to 2019). Regarding the study in general: An earlier analysis of approximately 590 of the donors reported about 250 Gb of sequence data and about 100 million unique TCR beta sequences from roughly 200 million T cells. To decide whether each TCR beta V gene segment behaved as functional or pseudogenic, an earlier analysis of 587 of the donors relied on high-throughput TCR beta sequencing. Every repertoire in the discovery cohort had been generated on one and the same sequencing platform. An early release that covered some 630 HLA-typed donors contained around 300 gigabases of sequencing data and 70 million to 100 million unique TCR sequences. The study was designed to test whether signatures of past pathogen exposure could be identified by cataloging public T cell receptors. A separate validation cohort of about 110 different subjects was used in addition to the approximately 700-subject first cohort. The genetic ancestry cluster associated with self-reported Caucasian donors included 65% to 90% of the roughly 360 genotyped donors. Donor age, sex, ethnicity and CMV serostatus were compiled alongside the repertoire data. Four to six DR-DQ haplotypes were handled as single units for association and clustering, since linkage in the cohort was strong. Across 300 to 500 genotyped donors of the cohort, an average of approximately 220,000 unique TCR beta nucleotide sequences per donor were sequenced, and around 20% of those sequences were non-productive. HLA typing included class I and class II loci at four-digit resolution. The later analysis used no new phenotypic data to find candidate immune exposures, relying instead on TCR beta sequences and their occurrence across donors. A later genetic analysis took genome-wide SNP genotypes for about three fifths of the 666 donors and used that subset as a discovery cohort. Typing coverage varied by locus: about 629-630 donors for A, B, C, DRB1 and DQB1; roughly 560 for DQA1; over 600 for DPA1; 450 to 480 for DPB1. High-throughput TCR immunosequencing, statistical association of individual TCRs with disease status, and machine learning were combined to predict cytomegalovirus infection status. The T cell repertoires of around 730 subjects were profiled by immunosequencing and related to cytomegalovirus serostatus. A later analysis re-examined previously published TCR beta repertoires from around 670 donors and added high-resolution HLA genotyping to investigate patterns of TCR occurrence.

The investigation overall reported the following: In a later analysis, most CMV-associated TCR beta chains were found to appear HLA-restricted, with HLA associations seemingly driven largely by CMV exposure. Some IMGT-functional V segments, including TRBV6-2 and TRBV6-3, could not be told apart with the 87-base-pair reads, so those segments were excluded. Correlated functional status among segregating V segments might reflect linkage disequilibrium, but an unknown experimental factor could not be ruled out. Because counts were too low, more than 15 rarely observed V segments, including chromosome 9 orphons, were left out of the earlier analysis of approximately 580 of the donors. A cluster of highly shared sequence variants was judged likely to be a technical artifact of the sequencing pipeline. The authors suggested that the approach could potentially be generalized to other disease states and immunological phenotypes. Only TCR beta chains were sequenced in this cohort, and the absence of alpha or paired-chain data limited detectable features. The presence/absence analyses assumed that sequencing depth was roughly uniform across donors, and that assumption may not be true. In an earlier analysis of approximately 590 of the donors, most TCR beta V segments were observed in productive rearrangements about 90% or about 30% of the time, broadly matching IMGT annotations. The study listed approximately 150 TCR beta chains as associated with cytomegalovirus. Assigning TCR associations to individual alleles was difficult when HLA alleles, especially DR and DQ, strongly co-occurred. In both the original and validation cohorts, the classifier was reported to diagnose cytomegalovirus status with high specificity and sensitivity. A later analysis associated 16,951 TCR beta sequences with specific HLA alleles at a false discovery rate of 0.05. According to a later genetic analysis, donors in an Asian-associated ancestry cluster had fewer N-insertions in productive TCRs than the roughly 700-donor mean. Most TCR sequences were observed very rarely across donors, whereas some public TCRs were present in many individuals. Compared with equally common non-associated chains, HLA-associated TCR beta chains in a later analysis were more clonally expanded and had lower generation probabilities. HLA typing was unavailable for some donors at each locus, so association tests used only the typed subset. In a later genetic analysis, a missense DCLRE1C variant was associated with V-gene and J-gene trimming of TCR beta chains, and the association was replicated in an independent cohort. According to a later analysis, TCR association rates differed among HLA loci, with DRB1 alleles showing the most associated TCRs and HLA-C alleles showing the fewest. Three of the identified cytomegalovirus-associated TCR beta chains were confirmed in vitro to be specific for cytomegalovirus antigens. Immune exposure information for the cohort was limited to CMV serostatus. A later analysis reported that several top co-occurrence clusters appeared linked to parvovirus B19, influenza, CMV and Epstein-Barr virus. A further reported finding was that TCR beta sequences accurately predicted the HLA-A and HLA-B alleles for most subjects in the first cohort.

The germline V gene gives CDR1 as SGHAT and CDR2 as FQNNGV. The CDR3 runs 13 residues from the cysteine to the phenylalanine. Here the CDR3 DNA is all that survives: 39 bases in frame from base 1. V loses 1 base of germline sequence and J loses 1 base, and the interval between the two ends is 4 bases. The library relied on the immunoSEQ multiplex PCR assay. A mixture of 60 forward primers for TCR Vbeta segments and 13 reverse primers for TCR Jbeta segments was used in the multiplex PCR. The CDR3 region of rearranged TCR beta genes was amplified from genomic DNA with a multiplex PCR assay. Amplified TCR beta libraries were sequenced as 87-base-pair reads on the Illumina HiSeq System. In the paper's pipeline: In a later analysis, 70 million to 95 million unique TCR beta chains were counted across the 690 or so repertoires, and approximately 11 million of these chains were shared by at least two donors. Raw reads were error-corrected and collapsed into unique sequences with a nearest-neighbor algorithm that merged closely related sequences to remove PCR and sequencing errors. To assign V, D and J gene segments, CDR3 sequences were aligned to IMGT reference sequences. For a sequence to be retained, at least a six-nucleotide match to both a V gene segment and a J gene segment was required. A rearrangement was called productive if the CDR3 had no stop codons and remained in frame with V and J, and every other rearrangement was called non-productive. CDR3 was defined by IMGT convention, running from the second conserved V-encoded cysteine to the conserved J-encoded phenylalanine. In an earlier analysis of around 570 of the donors, sequences lacking an unambiguous match to a single V gene segment were excluded. An earlier analysis of some 500 of the donors classified V segments as functional when productive rearrangements were above 56.7% and as segregating when the standard deviation between donors was above 5%. To diagnose cytomegalovirus status from the catalog of TCR beta chain sequences, a statistical classification framework was built. V and J gene assignment, in a later analysis, came from comparing TCR nucleotide sequences with IMGT/GENE-DB human TR gene sequences. In a later analysis, CDR3 sequences and most-parsimonious VDJ recombination scenarios were assigned using the TCRdist pipeline. In a later analysis, every TCR beta chain was defined by the combination of its CDR3 amino acid sequence and its V-gene family, and reads without a unique V-gene family were dropped. As a way to deal with suspected cross-contamination and a sequencing artifact, a later analysis dropped under 600 nucleotide sequences that were highly shared and had low generation probability. In a later analysis, a clonal expansion index was calculated for each public chain from normalized within-repertoire ranks of inferred template counts. Generation probabilities in a later analysis came from a VDJ recombination model fitted to out-of-frame rearrangements, and those results were checked against IGoR. In a later analysis, hypergeometric tests were used to score TCR-TCR, TCR-HLA and TCR-CMV co-occurrence, with a repertoire-size bias correction applied to TCR pairs. In a later analysis, false discovery rates were estimated by permuting HLA or CMV assignments 20 times. In a later analysis, co-occurring TCRs were grouped with DBSCAN, and TCRdist sequence similarity was added when clustering was performed within HLA-allele-positive subsets. For co-occurrence clustering, repertoires with fewer than 30,000 or more than 120,000 public chains were excluded, along with a handful of repertoires with anomalous nucleotide sharing. TCRdb re-hosts the immuneACCESS table, in-frame sequences only. Its copies lack some clones; in the studies checked, an unresolved V gene accounts for under half of them, and the cause for the rest is not known. That table is the source of V, J and clone size, and D and trimming were worked out from the DNA. The sample contains 160,000 or so clones, 80% to 90% of them found a single time. The biggest ten clones account for roughly 6.5% of the sample.

The clonotype was recovered from a man aged 50 to 59 in good health and CMV-seropositive. The rearranged chain carries TRBV11-2 and TRBJ1-2; no D segment can be confidently identified. Sequenced material: PBMCs. This receptor has the CDR3 CASSLASNYGYTF. The nucleotides are TGTGCCAGCAGCTTAGCCAGTAACTATGGCTACACCTTC.